A single sample gave rise to the 21 T cell receptor beta chains below, sequenced in a study of blood T cell repertoires in COVID-19. TCRdb keeps only in-frame clones here, not all; method: immunoSEQ multiplex PCR. The sample lists around 250,000 clones, about 90% seen once, with roughly 1.2% in the top ten. Sequenced input: PBMCs or T cells enriched from blood (not recorded which). These receptors all stem from a human donor in a cohort exposed to, infected with or recovered from COVID-19 (not recorded which). The donor label of this sample is uncertain.

The V call is TRBV19, the J call TRBJ1-3; D unclear. The CDR3 extends over 15 amino acids. The ends were cut back, 6 bases at V and 7 bases at J, with 19 bases in the middle. CDR1 and CDR2 (germline): LNHDA, SQIVND (reference sequence). Here the CDR3 reads CASSPEGRQSNTIYF. CDR3 in DNA: TGTGCCAGTAGCCCCGAAGGGAGGCAATCGAACACCATATATTTT. Full variable domain (missing parts from reference TRBV19 and TRBJ1-3): DGGITQSPKYLFRKEGQNVTLSCEQNLNHDAMYWYRQDPGQGLRLIYYSQIVNDFQKGDIAEGYSVSREKKESFPLTVTSAQKNPTAFYLCASSPEGRQSNTIYFGEGSWLTVV.

CDR3 coding DNA: TGTGCCAGCCAGGGGATCTTAATGAACACTGAAGCTTTCTTT. Translating gives CASQGILMNTEAFF. The rearrangement links TRBV27 to TRBJ1-1; maybe TRBD1 (6 bases). Germline CDR1 reads MNHEY; CDR2 reads SMNVEV (reference sequence). Between the trimmed V and J ends, which lost 8 bases and 0 bases, there was a span of 13 bases. The CDR3 has 14 amino acids.

This rearrangement joins TRBV6-5 to TRBJ1-2; 8 positions match TRBD1. The CDR3 length is 13 residues. Germline CDR1 is MNHEY and CDR2 is SVGAGI. With V trimmed by 5 bases and J by 3 bases, 2 bases remained unmatched. CDR3 amino acids: CASSRQGYYGYTF. The CDR3 nucleotides are TGTGCCAGCAGTCGACAGGGGTACTATGGCTACACCTTC.

The V call is TRBV3-1 (or the pseudogene TRBV3-2), the J call TRBJ1-2; maybe TRBD1 (6 bases). In germline, CDR1 is LGHDT, CDR2 YNNKEL (reference sequence). V shed 8 bases and J shed 6 bases, with 16 bases lying between them. The CDR3 has 13 residues. The CDR3 DNA is TGTGCCAGCGGCAGGGGCATCGGTGATGGCTACACCTTC. The encoded protein is CASGRGIGDGYTF.

The chain uses TRBV6-5 and TRBJ2-1; 7 bases agree with TRBD1. V was clipped by 0 bases and J by 5 bases; unmatched bases: 7. The CDR3 runs 16 residues. Per germline, CDR1 MNHEY and CDR2 SVGAGI. The CDR3: CASSYSTQGSNNEQFF. The DNA for the CDR3 is TGTGCCAGCAGTTACTCGACACAGGGGAGTAACAATGAGCAGTTCTTC.

This sequence joins TRBV2 and TRBJ2-1; 10 bases agree with TRBD2. CDR1 is SNHLY, CDR2 FYNNEI, per germline. Unmatched junction bases numbered 4, after V lost 3 bases and J lost 2 bases. This CDR3 is built from 16 residues. The CDR3 sequence is CASSEASGGPYNEQFF. DNA of the CDR3: TGTGCCAGCAGTGAGGCTAGCGGGGGACCCTACAATGAGCAGTTCTTC.

This chain links TRBV7-2 with TRBJ2-7; TRBD1 matches 10 bases. Per the germline V gene, CDR1 is SGHTA and CDR2 is FQGNSA. V trimming: 3 bases; J trimming: 3 bases; junction bases outside the gene matches: 5. The CDR3 is 15 amino acids. Here the CDR3 DNA reads TGTGCCAGCAGCTTTGGGACAGGGGCCTACTACGAGCAGTACTTC. This encodes CASSFGTGAYYEQYF.

The V and J genes are TRBV7-6 and TRBJ2-5, with D possibly TRBD2 on 5 matching bases. Germline loops: CDR1 SGHVS, CDR2 FNYEAQ. Trimming removed 5 bases at V and 1 base at J, with 14 bases between. The length of the CDR3 is 15 residues. This CDR3 reads CASSVRGLTQETQYF. CDR3 nucleotide sequence: TGTGCCAGCAGCGTGAGAGGGCTTACCCAAGAGACCCAGTACTTC.

The chain links TRBV5-4 to TRBJ1-4; no reliable D call. Trimming shortened V by 4 bases and J by 0 bases, and 7 bases separated the two germline ends. There are 14 residues in the CDR3. Germline-derived CDR1 and CDR2 are SGHNT and YYREEE (reference sequence). CDR3 sequence (DNA): TGTGCCAGCAGCATAGATGCAACTAATGAAAAACTGTTTTTT. Its translation: CASSIDATNEKLFF.

V gene TRBV30 combines with J gene TRBJ1-2, with no clear D. Germline loops: CDR1 GTSNPN, CDR2 SVGIG (reference sequence). V lost 1 base and J lost 8, with 11 bases in between. This CDR3 contains 12 residues. As DNA, the CDR3 is TGTGCCTGGAGTGCTATAGAATACGGCTACACCTTC. Translated, it gives CAWSAIEYGYTF.

The chain is built from TRBV6-2 or TRBV6-3 and TRBJ2-1; 14 positions agree with TRBD2. This CDR3 has 18 amino acids. V lost 5 bases and J lost 0; bases outside the gene matches: 6. Germline V CDR1 and CDR2: MNHEY, SVGEGT. DNA for the CDR3: TGTGCCAGCAGTGGACTAGCGGGGGGCCCTAGCTCCTACAATGAGCAGTTCTTC. Residues: CASSGLAGGPSSYNEQFF.

J is TRBJ2-5 and V is TRBV27; 7 bases match TRBD2. V shed 2 bases and J 5 bases; nucleotides not matched to a gene: 5. Germline loops: CDR1 MNHEY, CDR2 SMNVEV (reference sequence). The CDR3 has 14 residues. Written as DNA, the CDR3 is TGTGCCAGCAGTTTACGGGGAGGGAAGGAGACCCAGTACTTC. Translated: CASSLRGGKETQYF.

The V call is TRBV5-5, the J call TRBJ1-5; tentatively, D is TRBD1 (5 bases). The length of the CDR3 is 16 residues. In germline, CDR1 is SGHKS, CDR2 YYEKEE (reference sequence). V was cut by 0 bases and J by 3 bases, with 13 bases left in between. Written as DNA, the CDR3 is TGTGCCAGCAGCTTGGGTGTCGGGGGACCCAATCAGCCCCAGCATTTT. Amino acid sequence: CASSLGVGGPNQPQHF.

This chain connects TRBV7-3 to TRBJ2-1; a weak D match, TRBD1 (5 bases). Trimming left V 1 base short and J 6 bases short, with 22 bases between. The CDR3 extends over 18 amino acids. From germline, CDR1 is SGHTA and CDR2 FQGTGA. CDR3 in DNA: TGTGCCAGCAGCTTAATAACAAAGACAGTTGAAAAGAGCAATGAGCAGTTCTTC. Amino acid sequence: CASSLITKTVEKSNEQFF.

The chain has TRBV5-1 and TRBJ2-3; D ambiguous. There are 12 residues in the CDR3. The germline V and J ends were trimmed by 4 bases and 6 bases, with 9 bases remaining between them. Germline lookup yields CDR1 SGHRS and CDR2 YFSETQ. The CDR3 is CASSPNSDTQYF. The CDR3 nucleotides are TGCGCCAGCAGCCCAAACTCGGATACGCAGTATTTT.

The gene calls are TRBV2 and TRBJ2-7; D is possibly TRBD2 (7 bases). Deletions cut 3 bases from V and 5 bases from J, with 17 bases between. The germline V gene has CDR1 SNHLY and CDR2 FYNNEI. The CDR3 spans 15 residues. This CDR3 reads CASSDIMGGANEQYF. CDR3 bases: TGTGCCAGCAGTGATATTATGGGGGGGGCCAACGAGCAGTACTTC.

This chain links TRBV5-6 with TRBJ1-2; maybe TRBD1 (6 bases). The V gene lost 4 bases and the J gene lost 5 bases, with 12 bases spanning the gap. CDR1 is SGHDT and CDR2 is YYEEEE in the germline V gene. This CDR3 is built from 13 residues. This chain's CDR3 is CASSPGQTYGYTF. In DNA form, the CDR3 reads TGTGCCAGCAGCCCTGGACAGACTTATGGCTACACCTTC.

This clone occurred many times. V is TRBV5-6 and J is TRBJ1-2; 10 positions match TRBD1. The ends lost 2 bases at V and 5 bases at J; junction bases unmatched: 3. This CDR3 is built from 14 residues. Per germline, CDR1 SGHDT and CDR2 YYEEEE. The CDR3 reads CASSLRGQGYGYTF. DNA for the CDR3: TGTGCCAGCAGCTTACGGGGACAGGGGTATGGCTACACCTTC.

This clone is a singleton in its sample. The V call is TRBV6-4, the J call TRBJ2-2, with TRBD1 identical over 7 bases. V gave up 6 bases and J gave up 4 bases; unmatched junction bases: 5. The CDR3 totals 14 residues. Germline assignment: CDR1 MRHNA and CDR2 SNTAGT. The CDR3 nucleotides are TGTGCCAGCAGCGGACAGGCGGGCACCGGGGAGCTGTTTTTT. Encoded protein: CASSGQAGTGELFF.

The chain uses TRBV13 and TRBJ1-1; D is perhaps TRBD1 (6 bases). The CDR3 is 13 residues long. Trimming stripped 6 bases from V and 1 base from J, with 9 bases between. The germline V gene encodes CDR1 PRHDT and CDR2 FYEKMQ (reference sequence). In DNA, the CDR3 is TGTGCCAGCAGGCCCAGGGGGAACACTGAAGCTTTCTTT. Protein: CASRPRGNTEAFF.

The chain combines TRBV7-6 with TRBJ1-2, with D possibly matching TRBD1 (5 bases). The CDR3 has 14 amino acids. V was trimmed by 1 base and J by 4 bases, leaving 10 bases between them. Per the germline V gene, CDR1 is SGHVS and CDR2 is FNYEAQ. The CDR3 is CASSLGGGIYGYTF. Here the CDR3 DNA reads TGTGCCAGCAGCTTAGGGGGCGGAATCTATGGCTACACCTTC.